This is a list of T cell receptor beta chains from one sample in a study of blood T cell repertoires in COVID-19. Clones were sequenced by immunoSEQ multiplex PCR, and TCRdb holds only the in-frame ones, with some missing. The table lists over 150,000 clones, 70% to 90% of them singletons. Input material: peripheral blood. The receptor set was obtained from a man between 60 and 70 years old with COVID-19, enrolled during active disease. The CDR3 runs from the conserved cysteine through the conserved F or W. Each record gives: clone size, D gene, V gene, J gene, CDR3 DNA, CDR3 protein. A D gene is named only where the DNA matches it firmly. Size is omitted from some rows. Given values are once, few, many or a class for expanded clones.

abundance: once
d_gene: TRBD1
v_gene: TRBV19
j_gene: TRBJ2-1
CDR3nt: TGTGCCAGTAGTTCCGGACAGGGTCCCTACAATGAGCAGTTCTTC
CDR3aa: CASSSGQGPYNEQFF

abundance: once
d_gene: NA
v_gene: TRBV27
j_gene: TRBJ1-2
CDR3nt: TGTGCCAGCAGACACGGGACTTCCACGCATGGCTACACCTTC
CDR3aa: CASRHGTSTHGYTF

abundance: NA
d_gene: NA
v_gene: TRBV2
j_gene: TRBJ1-5
CDR3nt: TGTGCCAGCAGTGAATACGGGAGTGGCCAGCCCCAGCATTTT
CDR3aa: CASSEYGSGQPQHF

abundance: NA
d_gene: NA
v_gene: TRBV6-2/TRBV6-3
j_gene: TRBJ2-1
CDR3nt: TGTGCCAGCAGTTACCCCCGGGACAACCGGAACAATGAGCAGTTCTTC
CDR3aa: CASSYPRDNRNNEQFF

abundance: few
d_gene: TRBD1
v_gene: TRBV6-5
j_gene: TRBJ1-2
CDR3nt: TGTGCCAGCACCGGGACAGGGGGCATCTATGGCTACACCTTC
CDR3aa: CASTGTGGIYGYTF

abundance: NA
d_gene: TRBD2
v_gene: TRBV7-9
j_gene: TRBJ2-1
CDR3nt: TGTGCCAGCAGCTTAGTCGTTAGCGGGAGCGGCAATGAGCAGTTCTTC
CDR3aa: CASSLVVSGSGNEQFF

abundance: NA
d_gene: NA
v_gene: TRBV6-9
j_gene: TRBJ2-1
CDR3nt: TGTGCCAGCACAGGTTGCAATGAGCAGTTCTTC
CDR3aa: CASTGCNEQFF

abundance: NA
d_gene: NA
v_gene: TRBV28
j_gene: TRBJ1-5
CDR3nt: TGTGCCAGCAGCTCTGACATGACCCATAGCAATCAGCCCCAGCATTTT
CDR3aa: CASSSDMTHSNQPQHF

abundance: NA
d_gene: NA
v_gene: TRBV4-1
j_gene: TRBJ1-5
CDR3nt: TGCGCCAGCAGCCAAGAATCGGGCAATCAGCCCCAGCATTTT
CDR3aa: CASSQESGNQPQHF

abundance: NA
d_gene: TRBD1
v_gene: TRBV6-4
j_gene: TRBJ2-7
CDR3nt: TGTGCCACCTCGACCGGGACAGGGGGATCCTACGAGCAGTACTTC
CDR3aa: CATSTGTGGSYEQYF

abundance: once
d_gene: TRBD1
v_gene: TRBV19
j_gene: TRBJ1-5
CDR3nt: TGTGCCAGTATTGAGCGGGACAGGAATCAGCCCCAGCATTTT
CDR3aa: CASIERDRNQPQHF

abundance: NA
d_gene: NA
v_gene: TRBV7-3
j_gene: TRBJ2-2
CDR3nt: TGTGCCAGCAGTTCGGCCCAGGGAGGCACCGGGGAGCTGTTTTTT
CDR3aa: CASSSAQGGTGELFF

abundance: NA
d_gene: TRBD1
v_gene: TRBV5-1
j_gene: TRBJ1-1
CDR3nt: TGCGCCAGCACCTCCGGGACAGCGAACACTGAAGCTTTCTTT
CDR3aa: CASTSGTANTEAFF

abundance: NA
d_gene: NA
v_gene: TRBV18
j_gene: TRBJ2-2
CDR3nt: TGTGCCAGCTCACCAATGAAGGGGTCGGCCGGGGAGCTGTTTTTT
CDR3aa: CASSPMKGSAGELFF

abundance: NA
d_gene: TRBD1
v_gene: TRBV7-2
j_gene: TRBJ1-5
CDR3nt: TGTGCCAGCAGCTTGGGACAGGGGGTGTATAGCAATCAGCCCCAGCATTTT
CDR3aa: CASSLGQGVYSNQPQHF

abundance: NA
d_gene: TRBD2
v_gene: TRBV15
j_gene: TRBJ2-3
CDR3nt: TGTGCCACCAGCAGGGGGGGGACTAGCCATACGCAGTATTTT
CDR3aa: CATSRGGTSHTQYF

abundance: once
d_gene: TRBD1
v_gene: TRBV11-2
j_gene: TRBJ1-1
CDR3nt: TGTGCCAGCAGCTCGGATAAGACAGGGACGCAAGCTTTCTTT
CDR3aa: CASSSDKTGTQAFF

abundance: few
d_gene: NA
v_gene: TRBV15
j_gene: TRBJ1-1
CDR3nt: TGTGCCACCAGCAGGGACTTCTCTGAAGCTTTCTTT
CDR3aa: CATSRDFSEAFF

abundance: NA
d_gene: NA
v_gene: TRBV11-3
j_gene: TRBJ2-7
CDR3nt: TGTGCCAGCAGCTCCCCGTACGAGCAGTACTTC
CDR3aa: CASSSPYEQYF

abundance: NA
d_gene: TRBD1
v_gene: TRBV19
j_gene: TRBJ1-6
CDR3nt: TGTGCCAGTAGTATTTCAGGGGGCCATTCACCCCTCCACTTT
CDR3aa: CASSISGGHSPLHF

abundance: NA
d_gene: NA
v_gene: TRBV5-8
j_gene: TRBJ2-2
CDR3nt: TGTGCCAGCAGCTTGTCTCAGGGTGGCACCGGGGAGCTGTTTTTT
CDR3aa: CASSLSQGGTGELFF

abundance: NA
d_gene: NA
v_gene: TRBV11-2
j_gene: TRBJ2-7
CDR3nt: TGTGCCAGCAGCTTACGTCAGAGACTATACGAGCAGTACTTC
CDR3aa: CASSLRQRLYEQYF

abundance: once
d_gene: TRBD1
v_gene: TRBV2
j_gene: TRBJ1-1
CDR3nt: TGTGCCAGCAGCGTCGGGACAGCCGAGGAAGCTTTCTTT
CDR3aa: CASSVGTAEEAFF

abundance: once
d_gene: NA
v_gene: TRBV7-2
j_gene: TRBJ2-5
CDR3nt: TGTGCCAGCAGCTTAGTAGGGGGATCTGTAGCAGAGACCCAGTACTTC
CDR3aa: CASSLVGGSVAETQYF

abundance: NA
d_gene: TRBD1
v_gene: TRBV6-5
j_gene: TRBJ1-1
CDR3nt: TGTGCCAGCTGGGACAGGAACACTGAAGCTTTCTTT
CDR3aa: CASWDRNTEAFF

abundance: NA
d_gene: TRBD2
v_gene: TRBV4-3
j_gene: TRBJ2-7
CDR3nt: TGCGCCAGCAGCCAAGCCGGGGGGGGAACCTACGAGCAGTACTTC
CDR3aa: CASSQAGGGTYEQYF

abundance: NA
d_gene: TRBD2
v_gene: TRBV7-2
j_gene: TRBJ2-5
CDR3nt: TGTGCCAGCAGCGAACGCGGGGGGGCAGTGACCCAGTACTTC
CDR3aa: CASSERGGAVTQYF

abundance: NA
d_gene: NA
v_gene: TRBV18
j_gene: TRBJ2-7
CDR3nt: TGTGCCAGCTCACCGCCGCTCCCCAAAACATTCTACGAGCAGTACTTC
CDR3aa: CASSPPLPKTFYEQYF

abundance: NA
d_gene: TRBD1
v_gene: TRBV28
j_gene: TRBJ1-6
CDR3nt: TGTGCCAGCAGTTTAGGACAGGGGGCGGTTGATAATTCACCCCTCCACTTT
CDR3aa: CASSLGQGAVDNSPLHF

abundance: NA
d_gene: TRBD2
v_gene: TRBV18
j_gene: TRBJ2-7
CDR3nt: TGTGCCAGCTCACGGGATCCGACTAGCGGCTACGAGCAGTACTTC
CDR3aa: CASSRDPTSGYEQYF

abundance: few
d_gene: NA
v_gene: TRBV21-1
j_gene: TRBJ1-3
CDR3nt: TGTGCCAGCAGGTCTGCCGGGACAGGGGGCCTCTGCTCTGGAAACACCATATATTTT
CDR3aa: CASRSAGTGGLCSGNTIYF

abundance: NA
d_gene: NA
v_gene: TRBV14
j_gene: TRBJ1-2
CDR3nt: TGTGCCAGCAGCCAAGCAAGGTCAGGCTTCTATGGCTACACCTTC
CDR3aa: CASSQARSGFYGYTF

abundance: few
d_gene: NA
v_gene: TRBV20-1
j_gene: TRBJ1-1
CDR3nt: TGCAGTGCCCCCTTGAACACTGAAGCTTTCTTT
CDR3aa: CSAPLNTEAFF

abundance: NA
d_gene: NA
v_gene: TRBV19
j_gene: TRBJ1-4
CDR3nt: TGTGCCAGCCAGTATCGACGGGGGGCAACTAATGAAAAACTGTTTTTT
CDR3aa: CASQYRRGATNEKLFF

abundance: NA
d_gene: NA
v_gene: TRBV5-4
j_gene: TRBJ1-2
CDR3nt: TGTGCCAGCAGCTTGGGACAGGACTATGGCTACACCTTC
CDR3aa: CASSLGQDYGYTF

abundance: NA
d_gene: TRBD1
v_gene: TRBV2
j_gene: TRBJ1-2
CDR3nt: TGTGCCAGCACCCTTGCCCGCTGGGGGACAGGAAGTACCTATGGCTACACCTTC
CDR3aa: CASTLARWGTGSTYGYTF

abundance: NA
d_gene: TRBD1
v_gene: TRBV18
j_gene: TRBJ2-7
CDR3nt: TGTGCCAGCTCAAAGCTGGGGACAGGGACCTACGAGCAGTACTTC
CDR3aa: CASSKLGTGTYEQYF

abundance: NA
d_gene: TRBD1
v_gene: TRBV18
j_gene: TRBJ2-3
CDR3nt: TGTGCCAGCTCACCAGGGACAGGGGCTTTGAGGTACACAGATACGCAGTATTTT
CDR3aa: CASSPGTGALRYTDTQYF

abundance: once
d_gene: NA
v_gene: TRBV18
j_gene: TRBJ2-2
CDR3nt: TGTGCCAGCTCACCCCCAGGGCGCAGTAAGACCACCGGGGAGCTGTTTTTT
CDR3aa: CASSPPGRSKTTGELFF

abundance: NA
d_gene: TRBD1
v_gene: TRBV3-1/TRBV3-2
j_gene: TRBJ1-2
CDR3nt: TGTGCCAGCAGCCAAACAGGGGCCACGGTATTATATAACTATGGCTACACCTTC
CDR3aa: CASSQTGATVLYNYGYTF

abundance: once
d_gene: TRBD1
v_gene: TRBV28
j_gene: TRBJ1-6
CDR3nt: TGTGCCAGCAGTATCATCCCGGGACAGACTAATTCACCCCTCCACTTT
CDR3aa: CASSIIPGQTNSPLHF

abundance: NA
d_gene: NA
v_gene: TRBV13
j_gene: TRBJ1-1
CDR3nt: TGTGCCAGCAGCTTAAGAGAAGATGAAGCTTTCTTT
CDR3aa: CASSLREDEAFF

abundance: NA
d_gene: NA
v_gene: TRBV7-9
j_gene: TRBJ1-1
CDR3nt: TGTGCCAGCAGGGGGGGTCAGAGTCGATCTTTCTTT
CDR3aa: CASRGGQSRSFF

abundance: NA
d_gene: NA
v_gene: TRBV11-2
j_gene: TRBJ2-1
CDR3nt: TGTGCCAGCAGCTTCCAACAGGGCGCTTATGAGCAGTTCTTC
CDR3aa: CASSFQQGAYEQFF

abundance: NA
d_gene: TRBD1
v_gene: TRBV27
j_gene: TRBJ1-2
CDR3nt: TGTGCCAGCAGTTTATATCCTTCGGGGACAGGAGCCGCTAACTATGGCTACACCTTC
CDR3aa: CASSLYPSGTGAANYGYTF

abundance: NA
d_gene: TRBD1
v_gene: TRBV6-5
j_gene: TRBJ1-2
CDR3nt: TGTGCCAGCAAGCGACAGGGGGCGTATGGCTACACCTTC
CDR3aa: CASKRQGAYGYTF

abundance: NA
d_gene: NA
v_gene: TRBV29-1
j_gene: TRBJ1-2
CDR3nt: TGCAGCGTTGATAATCGGCTGGAGGCTAACTATGGCTACACCTTC
CDR3aa: CSVDNRLEANYGYTF

abundance: NA
d_gene: TRBD1
v_gene: TRBV27
j_gene: TRBJ1-1
CDR3nt: TGTGCCAGCAGTACTCTGACAGGGTCGCACACTGAAGCTTTCTTT
CDR3aa: CASSTLTGSHTEAFF

abundance: NA
d_gene: NA
v_gene: TRBV12-3/TRBV12-4
j_gene: TRBJ1-1
CDR3nt: TGTGCCAGCACCCTGGACAGGAACACTGAAGCTTTCTTT
CDR3aa: CASTLDRNTEAFF

abundance: NA
d_gene: NA
v_gene: TRBV3-1/TRBV3-2
j_gene: TRBJ2-7
CDR3nt: TGTGCCAGCAGCCAAGAAACAGGATCCTACGAGCAGTACTTC
CDR3aa: CASSQETGSYEQYF

abundance: NA
d_gene: TRBD2
v_gene: TRBV24-1
j_gene: TRBJ2-7
CDR3nt: TGTGCCACCAGTGATGCGTCTAGCGGCTTCTACGAGCAGTACTTC
CDR3aa: CATSDASSGFYEQYF

abundance: NA
d_gene: TRBD2
v_gene: TRBV14
j_gene: TRBJ2-7
CDR3nt: TGTGCCAGCAGCCCCTCAGCGGGAGTAGGCGAGCAGTACTTC
CDR3aa: CASSPSAGVGEQYF

abundance: NA
d_gene: TRBD1
v_gene: TRBV2
j_gene: TRBJ2-3
CDR3nt: TGTGCCAGCAGTGCCCACAGGGGCCCCACAGATACGCAGTATTTT
CDR3aa: CASSAHRGPTDTQYF

abundance: NA
d_gene: NA
v_gene: TRBV27
j_gene: TRBJ2-1
CDR3nt: TGTGCCAGCAGTTTAAGTGGGCAGGGTCCACCAAATGAGCAGTTCTTC
CDR3aa: CASSLSGQGPPNEQFF

abundance: once
d_gene: TRBD1
v_gene: TRBV2
j_gene: TRBJ1-1
CDR3nt: TGTGCCAGCACCCGGGACAGGGGTCGCACTGAAGCTTTCTTT
CDR3aa: CASTRDRGRTEAFF

abundance: NA
d_gene: NA
v_gene: TRBV7-2
j_gene: TRBJ2-1
CDR3nt: TGTGCCAGCAGCTTTAAGCTTCCGGGGGTCGGAAACAATGAGCAGTTCTTC
CDR3aa: CASSFKLPGVGNNEQFF

abundance: few
d_gene: NA
v_gene: TRBV11-3
j_gene: TRBJ1-2
CDR3nt: TGTGCCAGCAGCAAAACAAGGGGACATTTCAACTATGGCTACACCTTC
CDR3aa: CASSKTRGHFNYGYTF

abundance: NA
d_gene: TRBD1
v_gene: TRBV5-1
j_gene: TRBJ2-7
CDR3nt: TGCGCCAGCAGCTTGGACGTGGGACAGGGGATTTACGAGCAGTACTTC
CDR3aa: CASSLDVGQGIYEQYF

abundance: NA
d_gene: NA
v_gene: TRBV12-3/TRBV12-4
j_gene: TRBJ1-3
CDR3nt: TGTGCCAGCAGACCTACAGAGTACACCATATATTTT
CDR3aa: CASRPTEYTIYF

abundance: NA
d_gene: TRBD1
v_gene: TRBV11-3
j_gene: TRBJ2-2
CDR3nt: TGTGCCAGCAGCTCCCAGGGACAGACCGGGGAGCTGTTTTTT
CDR3aa: CASSSQGQTGELFF